This T cell receptor (beta chain) emerged from a study of T cells in women clearing cervical HPV infection. Turning to this clone: Its antigen is not identified. The sequenced fragment ends 3 residues before the CDR3 boundary, so the rest is inferred from the germline J gene.

The ends lost 5 bases at V and 4 bases at J; junction bases unmatched: 8. The CDR3 spans 14 residues. Germline V gene data show CDR1 as SQVTM and CDR2 as ANQGSEA. Clones were read by immunoSEQ multiplex PCR, and TCRdb kept only the in-frame ones, dropping some. This sample's table has about 30,000 clones. Each participant carried one incident cervical HPV16 infection only. MY09/MY11 PCR detected cervical HPV DNA; dot-blot assigned genotypes. Findings of the study overall: CIN3+ cases had significantly higher TCR richness than controls; evenness did not differ.

This sequence originates from a woman between 18 and 69 years old with a cervical HPV16 infection that either progressed to CIN3+ or cleared (not recorded which). Sequenced input: blood buffy coat. The rearrangement uses TRBV29-1 and TRBJ2-3; 8 bases fit TRBD2. CDR3 DNA, as far as it was read: TGCAGCGTTACAGCGGGAGTCGTCGCAGATACG. Its protein is CSVTAGVVADT. From start to end, the CDR3 is CSVTAGVVADTQYF.